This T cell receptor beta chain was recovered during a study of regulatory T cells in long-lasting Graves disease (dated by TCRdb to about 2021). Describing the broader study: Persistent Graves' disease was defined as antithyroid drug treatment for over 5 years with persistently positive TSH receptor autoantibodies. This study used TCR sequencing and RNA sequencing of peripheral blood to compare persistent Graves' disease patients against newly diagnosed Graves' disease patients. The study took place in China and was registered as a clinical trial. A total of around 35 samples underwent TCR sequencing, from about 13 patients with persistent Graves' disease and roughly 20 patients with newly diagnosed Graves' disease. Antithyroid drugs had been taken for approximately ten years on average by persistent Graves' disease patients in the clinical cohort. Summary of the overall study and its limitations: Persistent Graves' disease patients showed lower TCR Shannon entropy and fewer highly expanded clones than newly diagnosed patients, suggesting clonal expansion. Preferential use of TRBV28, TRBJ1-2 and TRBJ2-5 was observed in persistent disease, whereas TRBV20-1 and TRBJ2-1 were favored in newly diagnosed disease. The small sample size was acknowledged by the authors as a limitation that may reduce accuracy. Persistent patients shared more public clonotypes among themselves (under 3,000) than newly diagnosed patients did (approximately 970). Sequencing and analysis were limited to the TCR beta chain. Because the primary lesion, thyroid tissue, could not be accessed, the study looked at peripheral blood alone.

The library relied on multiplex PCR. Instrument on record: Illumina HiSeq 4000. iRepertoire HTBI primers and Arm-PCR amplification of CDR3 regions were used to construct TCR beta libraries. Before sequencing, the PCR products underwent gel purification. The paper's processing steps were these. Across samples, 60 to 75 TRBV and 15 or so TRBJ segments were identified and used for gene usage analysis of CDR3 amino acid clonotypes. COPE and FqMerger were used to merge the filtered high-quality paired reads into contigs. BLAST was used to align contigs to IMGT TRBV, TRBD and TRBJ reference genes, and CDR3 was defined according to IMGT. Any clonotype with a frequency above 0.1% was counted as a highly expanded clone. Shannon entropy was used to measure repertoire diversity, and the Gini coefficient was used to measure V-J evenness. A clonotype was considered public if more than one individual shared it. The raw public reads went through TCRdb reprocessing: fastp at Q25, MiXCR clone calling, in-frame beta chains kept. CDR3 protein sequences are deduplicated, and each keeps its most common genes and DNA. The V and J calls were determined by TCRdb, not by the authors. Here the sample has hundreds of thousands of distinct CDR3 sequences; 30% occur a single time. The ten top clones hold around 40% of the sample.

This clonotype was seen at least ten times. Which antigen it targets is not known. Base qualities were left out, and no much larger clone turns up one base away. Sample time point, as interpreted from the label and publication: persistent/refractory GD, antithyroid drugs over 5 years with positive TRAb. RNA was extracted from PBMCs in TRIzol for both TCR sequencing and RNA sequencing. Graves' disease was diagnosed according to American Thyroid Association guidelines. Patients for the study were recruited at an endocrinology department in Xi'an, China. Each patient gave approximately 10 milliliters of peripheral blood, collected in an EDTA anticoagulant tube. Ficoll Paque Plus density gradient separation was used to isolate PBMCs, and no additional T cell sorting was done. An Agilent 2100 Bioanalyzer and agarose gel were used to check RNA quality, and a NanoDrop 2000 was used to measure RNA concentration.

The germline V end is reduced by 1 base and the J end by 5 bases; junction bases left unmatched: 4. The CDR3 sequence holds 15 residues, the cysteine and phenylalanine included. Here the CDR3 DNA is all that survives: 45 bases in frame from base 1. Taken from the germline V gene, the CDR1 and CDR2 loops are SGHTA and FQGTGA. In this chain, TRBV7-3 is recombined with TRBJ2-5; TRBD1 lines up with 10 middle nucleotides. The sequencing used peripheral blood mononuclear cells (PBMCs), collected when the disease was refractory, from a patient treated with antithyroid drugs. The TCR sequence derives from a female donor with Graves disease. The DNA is TGTGCCAGCAGCTTAATCGGGACAGGGGTGGAGACCCAGTACTTC. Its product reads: CASSLIGTGVETQYF.